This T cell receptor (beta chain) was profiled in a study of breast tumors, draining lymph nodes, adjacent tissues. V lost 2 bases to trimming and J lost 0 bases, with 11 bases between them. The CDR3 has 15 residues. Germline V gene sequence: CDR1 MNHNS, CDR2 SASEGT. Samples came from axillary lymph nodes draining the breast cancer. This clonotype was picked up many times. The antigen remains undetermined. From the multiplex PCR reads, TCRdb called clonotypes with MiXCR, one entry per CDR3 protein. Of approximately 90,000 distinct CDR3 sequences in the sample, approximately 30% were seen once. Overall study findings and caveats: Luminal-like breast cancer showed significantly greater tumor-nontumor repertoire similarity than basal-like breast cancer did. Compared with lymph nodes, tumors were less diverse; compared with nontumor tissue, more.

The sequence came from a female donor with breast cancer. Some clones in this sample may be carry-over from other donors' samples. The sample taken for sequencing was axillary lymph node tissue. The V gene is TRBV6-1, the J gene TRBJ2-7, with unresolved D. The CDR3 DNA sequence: TGTGCCAGCAGTGAAAGGCAGCTAAGCTCCTACGAGCAGTACTTC. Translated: CASSERQLSSYEQYF.